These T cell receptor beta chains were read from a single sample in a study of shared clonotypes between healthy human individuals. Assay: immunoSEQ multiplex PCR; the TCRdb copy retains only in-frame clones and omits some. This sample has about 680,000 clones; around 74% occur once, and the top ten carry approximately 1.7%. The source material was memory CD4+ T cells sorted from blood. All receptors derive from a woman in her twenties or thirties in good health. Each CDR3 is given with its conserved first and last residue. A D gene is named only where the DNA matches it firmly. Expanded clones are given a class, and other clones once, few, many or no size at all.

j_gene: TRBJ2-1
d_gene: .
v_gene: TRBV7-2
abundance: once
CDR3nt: TGTGCCAGCAGCCTTACAGCGCTCTCCTACAATGAGCAGTTCTTC
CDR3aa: CASSLTALSYNEQFF

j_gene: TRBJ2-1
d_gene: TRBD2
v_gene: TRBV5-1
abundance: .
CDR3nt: TGCGCCAGCAGCTTCCAAAGGACTAGCGGGACTAACAATGAGCAGTTCTTC
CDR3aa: CASSFQRTSGTNNEQFF

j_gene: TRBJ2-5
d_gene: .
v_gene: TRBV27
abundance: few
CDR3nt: TGTGCCAGCAGTTTAGTAAGTTCTAGGCGGCGGCAAGAGACCCAGTACTTC
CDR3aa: CASSLVSSRRRQETQYF

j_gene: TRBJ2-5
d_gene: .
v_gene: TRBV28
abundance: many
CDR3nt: TGTGCCAGCAGTTTGGACCCTAGGGGGACCCAGTACTTC
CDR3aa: CASSLDPRGTQYF

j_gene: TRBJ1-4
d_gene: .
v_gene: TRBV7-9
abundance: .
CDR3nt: TGTGCCAGCAGCTTATCTGGCATTAATGAAAAACTGTTTTTT
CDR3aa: CASSLSGINEKLFF

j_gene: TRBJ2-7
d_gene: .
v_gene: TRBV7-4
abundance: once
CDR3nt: TGTGCCAGCAGCTTAAACAACATTGGCAGCTACGAGCAGTACTTC
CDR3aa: CASSLNNIGSYEQYF

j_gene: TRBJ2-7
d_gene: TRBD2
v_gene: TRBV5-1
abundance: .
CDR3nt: TGCGCCAGCAGCCGAGACAGTCCGGGACTAGCGGGGTTTACCCTCTCCTACGAGCAGTACTTC
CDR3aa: CASSRDSPGLAGFTLSYEQYF

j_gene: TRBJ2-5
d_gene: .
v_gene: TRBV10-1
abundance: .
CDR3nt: TGCGCCAGCAGTCAAAGCCAGGCGCCCCAAGAGACCCAGTACTTC
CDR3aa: CASSQSQAPQETQYF

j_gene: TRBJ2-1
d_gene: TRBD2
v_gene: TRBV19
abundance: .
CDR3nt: TGTGCCAGTAGTAATAGGCTAGCGGGAGGCGTCGATGAGCAGTTCTTC
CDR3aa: CASSNRLAGGVDEQFF

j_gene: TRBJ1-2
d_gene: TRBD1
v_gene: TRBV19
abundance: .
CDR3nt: TGTGCCAGTAACACAAGACAGGGAAAGTCTCTCTATGGCTACACCTTC
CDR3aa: CASNTRQGKSLYGYTF

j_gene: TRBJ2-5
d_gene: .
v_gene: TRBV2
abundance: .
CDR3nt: TGTGCCAGCAGTGTCAACAGACAAGGGGAGACCCAGTACTTC
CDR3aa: CASSVNRQGETQYF

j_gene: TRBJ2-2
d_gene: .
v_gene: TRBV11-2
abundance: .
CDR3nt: TGTGCCAGCAGCTTAGGGCAGGGGAACACCGGGGAGCTGTTTTTT
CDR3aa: CASSLGQGNTGELFF

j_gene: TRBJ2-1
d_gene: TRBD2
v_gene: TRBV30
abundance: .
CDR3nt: TGTGCCTGGAGTTCGGGACTAGCATTGGGGCACAATGAGCAGTTCTTC
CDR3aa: CAWSSGLALGHNEQFF

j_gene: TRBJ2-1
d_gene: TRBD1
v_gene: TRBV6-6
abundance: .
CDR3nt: TGTGCCAGCAGTTACCCCCGACAGGGTTACTACAATGAGCAGTTCTTC
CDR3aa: CASSYPRQGYYNEQFF

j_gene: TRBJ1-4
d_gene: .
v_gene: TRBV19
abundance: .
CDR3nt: TGTGCCAGTAGCGGAACGGGGCAGGGTAATGAAAAACTGTTTTTT
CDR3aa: CASSGTGQGNEKLFF

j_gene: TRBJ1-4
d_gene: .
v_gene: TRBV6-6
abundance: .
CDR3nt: TGTGCCAGCAGTTACCCGGGTGAAAAACTGTTTTTT
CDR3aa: CASSYPGEKLFF

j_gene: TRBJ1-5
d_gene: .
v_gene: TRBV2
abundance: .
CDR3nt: TGTGCCAGCAGTGAGGGAAGAACTTCTAAATGGAATCAGCCCCAGCATTTT
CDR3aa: CASSEGRTSKWNQPQHF

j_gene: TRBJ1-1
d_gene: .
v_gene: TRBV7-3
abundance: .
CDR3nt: TGTGCCAGCAGCCTGACCTCACGCACTGAAGCTTTCTTT
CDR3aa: CASSLTSRTEAFF

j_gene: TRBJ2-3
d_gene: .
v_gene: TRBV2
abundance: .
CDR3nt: TGTGCCAGCAGGAGAGGCACCAGCGGTGGGTTCGGGCAGTATTTT
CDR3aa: CASRRGTSGGFGQYF

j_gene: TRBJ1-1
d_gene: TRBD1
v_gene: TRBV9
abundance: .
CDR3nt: TGTGCCAGCAGCGTAGACCCAGGGGGAATCACTGAAGCTTTCTTT
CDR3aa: CASSVDPGGITEAFF

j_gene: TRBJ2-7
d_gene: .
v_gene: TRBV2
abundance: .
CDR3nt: TGTGCCAGCAGGGCCAGGGATTTTCGCTACGAGCAGTACTTC
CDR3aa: CASRARDFRYEQYF

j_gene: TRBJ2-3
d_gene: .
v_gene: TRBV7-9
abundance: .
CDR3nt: TGTGCCAGCAGCGACGGGAGAAGCACAGATACGCAGTATTTT
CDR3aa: CASSDGRSTDTQYF

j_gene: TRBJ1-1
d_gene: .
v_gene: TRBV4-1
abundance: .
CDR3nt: TGCGCCAGCAGCCAAGTATCGGCCAGCCAACATGAAGCTTTCTTT
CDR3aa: CASSQVSASQHEAFF

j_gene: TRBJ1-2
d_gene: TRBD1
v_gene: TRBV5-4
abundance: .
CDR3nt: TGTGCCAGCAGCGAACCGGGACAGGGGGCGGTTGGCTACACCTTC
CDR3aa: CASSEPGQGAVGYTF

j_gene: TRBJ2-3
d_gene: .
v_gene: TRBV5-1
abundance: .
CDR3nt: TGCGCCAGCAGCCCTCAGGAGGGTACGCAGTATTTT
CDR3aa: CASSPQEGTQYF

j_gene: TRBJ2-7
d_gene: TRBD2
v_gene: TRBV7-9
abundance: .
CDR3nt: TGTGCCAGCAGCTTAGGGGTAGCGGGGGAGGTCGAGCAGTACTTC
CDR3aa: CASSLGVAGEVEQYF

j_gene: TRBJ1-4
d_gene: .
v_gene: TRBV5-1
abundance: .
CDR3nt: TGCGCCAGCAGCTTGGTCGGGGACGGGGAAAAACTGTTTTTT
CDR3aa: CASSLVGDGEKLFF

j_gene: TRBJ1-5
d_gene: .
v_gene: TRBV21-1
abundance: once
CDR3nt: TGTGCCAGCAGCCAGGGTCCGGAGAGCAATCAGCCCCAGCATTTT
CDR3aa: CASSQGPESNQPQHF

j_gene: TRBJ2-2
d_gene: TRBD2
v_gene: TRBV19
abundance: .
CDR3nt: TGTGTCAGCTCTATAGCGGGAGCGAACACCGGGGAGCTGTTTTTT
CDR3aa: CVSSIAGANTGELFF

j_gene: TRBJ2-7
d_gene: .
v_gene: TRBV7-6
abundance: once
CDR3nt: TGTGCCAGCAGCCCCCGGGGGACCTACGAGCAGTACTTC
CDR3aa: CASSPRGTYEQYF

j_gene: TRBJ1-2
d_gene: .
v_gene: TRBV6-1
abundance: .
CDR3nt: TGTGCCAGCAACCCGGGTAACTATGGCTACACCTTC
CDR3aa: CASNPGNYGYTF

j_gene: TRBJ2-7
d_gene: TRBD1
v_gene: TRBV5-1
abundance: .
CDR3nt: TGCGCCAGCAGCTTGGAGTGGACAGGGGTTCCCGAGCAGTACTTC
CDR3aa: CASSLEWTGVPEQYF

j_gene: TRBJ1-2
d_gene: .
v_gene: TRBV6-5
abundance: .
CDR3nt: TGTGCCAGCAGTTACGGGGGGATCTATGGCTACACCTTC
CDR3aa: CASSYGGIYGYTF

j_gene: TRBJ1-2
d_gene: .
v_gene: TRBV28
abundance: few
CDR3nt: TGTGCCAGCAGTTGGGGGACCGACTATGGCTACACCTTC
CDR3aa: CASSWGTDYGYTF

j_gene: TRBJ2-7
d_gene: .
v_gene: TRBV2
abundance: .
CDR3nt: TGTGCCAGCAGTTTGGACGGTCCCTACGAGCAGTACTTC
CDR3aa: CASSLDGPYEQYF

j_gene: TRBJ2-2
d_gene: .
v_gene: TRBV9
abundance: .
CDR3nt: TGTGCCAGCAGCGTAGTCTATACCGGGGAGCTGTTTTTT
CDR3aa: CASSVVYTGELFF

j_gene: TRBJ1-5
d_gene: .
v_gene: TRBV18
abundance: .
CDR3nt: TGTGCCAGCTCAGACTACGGGACACTCAATCAGCCCCAGCATTTT
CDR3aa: CASSDYGTLNQPQHF

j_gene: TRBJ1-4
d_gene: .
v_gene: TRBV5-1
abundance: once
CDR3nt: TGCGCCAGCAGCTCAGACTCAACTAATGAAAAACTGTTTTTT
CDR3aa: CASSSDSTNEKLFF

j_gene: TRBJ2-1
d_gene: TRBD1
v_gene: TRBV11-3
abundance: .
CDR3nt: TGTGCCAGCAGCTTCGACAGGGACGACAATGAGCAGTTCTTC
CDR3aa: CASSFDRDDNEQFF

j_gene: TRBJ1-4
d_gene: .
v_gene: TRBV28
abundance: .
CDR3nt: TGTGCCAGCAGTTTAGCGACAGCGGGAAAACTGTTTTTT
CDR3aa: CASSLATAGKLFF

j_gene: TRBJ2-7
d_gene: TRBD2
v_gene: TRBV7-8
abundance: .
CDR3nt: TGTGCCAGCAGCACCCGCGGCCAGCGGGACTACGAGCAGTACTTC
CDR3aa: CASSTRGQRDYEQYF

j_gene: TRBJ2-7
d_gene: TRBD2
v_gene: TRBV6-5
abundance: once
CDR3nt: TGTGCCAGCAGCCCCAGCGGGAGGTCCATCTACGAGCAGTACTTC
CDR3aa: CASSPSGRSIYEQYF

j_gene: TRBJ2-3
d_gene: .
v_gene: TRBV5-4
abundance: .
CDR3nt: TGTGCCAGCAGCTTGGAGGCAGGGCAAAGCACAGATACGCAGTATTTT
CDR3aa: CASSLEAGQSTDTQYF

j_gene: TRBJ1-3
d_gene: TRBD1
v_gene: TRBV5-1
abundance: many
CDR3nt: TGCGCCAGCAGCTTGGGGGACAGGGACGGAAACACCATATATTTT
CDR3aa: CASSLGDRDGNTIYF

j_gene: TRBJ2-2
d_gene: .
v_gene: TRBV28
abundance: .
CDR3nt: TGTGCCAGCAGGCTGAGCAGCACCGGGGAGCTGTTTTTT
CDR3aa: CASRLSSTGELFF

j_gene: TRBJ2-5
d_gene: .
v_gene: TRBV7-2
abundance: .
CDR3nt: TGTGCCAGCAGCTCTAACGCGGGGCAAAAACCAGAGACCCAGTACTTC
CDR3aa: CASSSNAGQKPETQYF